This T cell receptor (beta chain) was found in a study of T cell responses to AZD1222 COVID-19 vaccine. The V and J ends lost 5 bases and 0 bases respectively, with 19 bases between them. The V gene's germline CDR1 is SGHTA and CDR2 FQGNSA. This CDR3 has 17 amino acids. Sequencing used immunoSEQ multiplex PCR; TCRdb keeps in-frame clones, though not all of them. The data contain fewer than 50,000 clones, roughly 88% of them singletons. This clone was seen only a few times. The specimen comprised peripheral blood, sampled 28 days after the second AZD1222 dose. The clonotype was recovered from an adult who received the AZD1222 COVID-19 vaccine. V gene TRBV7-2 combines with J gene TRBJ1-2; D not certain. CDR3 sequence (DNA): TGTGCCAGCAGCCTATTCGTCCGTCCAGGAGCTAACTATGGCTACACCTTC. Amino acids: CASSLFVRPGANYGYTF.